This TCR beta chain was sequenced for a study of OX40 agonist ivuxolimab in advanced cancers. A note on the overall study: Ivuxolimab was a fully human IgG2 agonistic monoclonal antibody targeting the costimulatory receptor OX40 (CD134). The purpose of peripheral TCRbeta sequencing was to test whether ivuxolimab changed TCR sequence diversity and led to clonal T-cell expansion. Prior anti-PD-1, anti-PD-L1 or anti-CTLA-4 therapy was permitted, and 30% to 45% of dose-escalation patients had received checkpoint inhibitors. The paper covers the monotherapy dose-escalation part of the phase I ivuxolimab trial, which included N ≈ 50 patients. Intravenous ivuxolimab was administered to patients every 2 weeks at six dose levels: 0.01, 0.1, 0.3, 1.5, 3 and 10 mg/kg. Of the approximately 50 patients in dose escalation, about 20 had hepatocellular carcinoma, about 15 had melanoma, 9 had renal cell carcinoma and 9 had head and neck cancer. Partial responses were achieved by three dose-escalation patients, of whom one had hepatocellular carcinoma and two had cutaneous melanoma. In the dose-escalation cohort, more than 75% of patients were male, and the mean age was approximately 60 years, with a range of about 23 to 80.

This clone showed up just once. Its antigen has not been determined. No clone much larger than this one lies a single base away; base qualities are absent. Study-wide conclusions, independent of this receptor: Which antigens the clonally expanded peripheral T cells were specific for was not determined. Clonal expansion of both CD4+ and CD8+ blood T cells was observed from baseline to week 6 at doses 0.1 to 3.0 mg/kg. On average, CD8+ T cells showed more expanded clones than CD4+ T cells after ivuxolimab. Low levels of normalized T-cell clonal expansion were also seen in some patients who did not respond. In the 0.1-3.0 mg/kg groups, partial responders were among the patients with the lowest normalized peripheral clonal expansion, particularly in CD8+ T cells.

Genomic DNA was isolated from the sorted cells so that the TCRbeta CDR3 region could be sequenced. TCRbeta CDR3 regions were sequenced using the immunoSEQ Assay. In its TCRdb copy, this immuneACCESS table keeps in-frame sequences only and misses some clones. Where compared with another copy, unresolved V genes explain less than half of these, and the others have no known cause. Counted in this sample were approximately 50,000 clones; 79% of them appeared once. Clones ranked in the top ten supply under 3% of the sample. The CDR3 goes from the cysteine to the phenylalanine over 15 residues. Of the read, only the CDR3 DNA is kept; its 45 bases are in frame from base 1. V loses 5 bases at its end and J loses 6 bases; junction bases beyond the gene matches: 7. CDR1 SGHAT and CDR2 FQNNGV are derived from the germline V gene. Patients with a history of autoimmune disease or receiving systemic immunosuppression were excluded from the trial. Peripheral blood for TCR sequencing was collected from all dose cohorts at baseline, on cycle 4 day 1, and on cycle 7 day 1. Samples were obtained from an open-label, multicenter, first-in-human phase I dose-escalation trial of ivuxolimab. Adults with locally advanced or metastatic melanoma, renal cell carcinoma, hepatocellular carcinoma or head and neck squamous cell carcinoma were enrolled in the trial. Before TCR sequencing, CD4+ and CD8+ T cells were separately sorted from peripheral blood.

The rearrangement joined TRBV11-2 to TRBJ2-2, and TRBD2 aligns with 9 junction nucleotides. The sequencing used CD4+ or CD8+ T cells sorted from blood, collected in a trial of the OX40 agonist ivuxolimab. This clonotype was obtained from an adult with an advanced solid tumor such as melanoma, head and neck, liver or kidney cancer. The sequenced DNA: TGTGCCAGCAGCACTCGGACTAGCGTCGCCGGGGAGCTGTTTTTT. Translated, it gives CASSTRTSVAGELFF.